This T cell receptor beta chain was profiled in a study of OX40 agonist ivuxolimab in advanced cancers. Method: immunoSEQ multiplex PCR; TCRdb's copy keeps in-frame clones and lacks some. Seen here are 80,000 to 100,000 clones, around 86% observed once, and the top ten hold about 0.33%. Germline V CDR1 and CDR2: MNHEY, SVGAGI. Trimming took 5 bases from V and 6 from J; bases not matched to a gene: 6. This CDR3 has 14 amino acids. This TCR was recovered from an adult with an advanced solid tumor such as melanoma, head and neck, liver or kidney cancer. V is TRBV6-5 and J is TRBJ2-3; TRBD1 aligns across 9 bases. The sequencing here drew on CD4+ or CD8+ T cells sorted from blood, taken in a trial of the OX40 agonist ivuxolimab. The CDR3 DNA sequence: TGTGCCAGCAGTAGAACAGGGGGCGCGGATACGCAGTATTTT. Its translation is CASSRTGGADTQYF.